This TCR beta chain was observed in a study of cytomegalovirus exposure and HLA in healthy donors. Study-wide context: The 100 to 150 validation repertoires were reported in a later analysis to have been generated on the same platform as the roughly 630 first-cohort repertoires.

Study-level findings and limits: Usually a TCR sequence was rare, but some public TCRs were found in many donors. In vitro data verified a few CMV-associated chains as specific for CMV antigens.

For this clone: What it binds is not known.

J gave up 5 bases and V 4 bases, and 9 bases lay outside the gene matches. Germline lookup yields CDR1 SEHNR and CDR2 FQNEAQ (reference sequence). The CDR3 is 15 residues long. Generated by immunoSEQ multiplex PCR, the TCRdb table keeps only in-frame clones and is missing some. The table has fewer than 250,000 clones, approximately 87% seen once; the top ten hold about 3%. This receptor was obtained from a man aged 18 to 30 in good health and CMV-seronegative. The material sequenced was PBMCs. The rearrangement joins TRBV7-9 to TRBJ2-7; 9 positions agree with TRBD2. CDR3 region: CASSSLAGDFHEQYF. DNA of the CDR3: TGTGCCAGCAGCTCCTTAGCGGGAGACTTCCACGAGCAGTACTTC.